Included here is one T cell receptor (beta chain) sequence, with context. The target antigen is unknown. Primers: 60 Vbeta forward and 13 Jbeta reverse. TCRdb keeps only in-frame clones here, not all; method: immunoSEQ multiplex PCR. The table for this sample gives over 90,000 clones. This CDR3 is built from 14 residues. V lost 7 bases to trimming and J lost 7 bases, with 16 bases between them. The germline V gene encodes CDR1 MNHEY and CDR2 SVGAGI. The data are from a study of cytomegalovirus exposure and HLA in healthy donors. In the study overall: Across about 400 genotyped donors, about 81% landed in the Caucasian-associated ancestry cluster.

Findings of the study overall: A later analysis found common viral pathogens apparently linked to several of the most significant clusters. According to reports, the classifier identified cytomegalovirus status with high specificity and sensitivity. A cluster of highly shared sequence variants was likely a sequencing artifact.

V is TRBV6-5 and J is TRBJ2-2; tentative D call: TRBD2 (5 bases). What was sequenced was PBMCs. The receptor comes from a man in his forties in good health and CMV-seronegative. This CDR3 reads CASTRTLGVGELFF. Written as DNA, the CDR3 is TGTGCCAGCACTCGGACTCTCGGGGTCGGGGAGCTGTTTTTT.